The rows below give T cell receptor beta chains drawn from one sample of a study of metastatic and nonmetastatic thyroid tumors. With MiXCR, TCRdb called clones anew from the PCR reads. This table has roughly 6,400 clones, 16% appearing once. Sequencing was done on a sample of tumor tissue. Receptors were obtained from a male donor with papillary thyroid cancer or a benign thyroid nodule (not recorded which). Some clones in this sample may be carry-over from other donors' samples. CDR3s include the opening cysteine and the closing phenylalanine or tryptophan. Each record gives: clone size, J gene, D gene, V gene, CDR3 protein, CDR3 DNA. The D gene is left open where the match is weak. Clone size appears in some rows only: once, few, many, or a class for an expanded clone.

many,TRBJ1-1,NA,TRBV18,CASSPGPPGTTEAFF,TGTGCCAGCTCACCAGGGCCCCCTGGGACCACTGAAGCTTTCTTT
NA,TRBJ2-1,NA,TRBV2,CASGGSGTAYNEQFF,TGTGCCAGCGGCGGTTCAGGGACTGCTTACAATGAGCAGTTCTTC
NA,TRBJ1-3,NA,TRBV20-1,CSATPLGGGGGNTIYF,TGCAGTGCTACACCTCTTGGGGGAGGTGGTGGAAACACCATATATTTT
large,TRBJ2-3,TRBD2,TRBV6-2/TRBV6-3,CASSYGPLAGAHTQYF,TGTGCCAGCAGTTACGGCCCCCTAGCGGGGGCCCATACGCAGTATTTT
NA,TRBJ2-1,NA,TRBV27,CASRIGDFGNNEQFF,TGTGCCAGCAGGATAGGGGACTTCGGGAACAATGAGCAGTTCTTC
large,TRBJ2-7,NA,TRBV28,CASSGLGAGDYEQYF,TGTGCCAGCAGTGGATTAGGGGCAGGGGATTACGAGCAGTACTTC
few,TRBJ2-1,NA,TRBV6-1,CASSGGADNEQFF,TGTGCCAGCAGTGGAGGGGCCGACAATGAGCAGTTCTTC
few,TRBJ1-5,NA,TRBV6-2/TRBV6-3,CASSYSRVQPQHF,TGTGCCAGCAGTTACTCGAGGGTCCAGCCCCAGCATTTT
medium-sized,TRBJ2-1,TRBD2,TRBV11-2,CASSLDVGLAGVSYNEQFF,TGTGCCAGCAGCTTAGATGTGGGACTAGCGGGCGTCTCCTACAATGAGCAGTTCTTC
NA,TRBJ1-6,TRBD1,TRBV11-1,CASSLGGRGYNSPLHF,TGTGCCAGCAGCTTGGGGGGCAGGGGGTATAATTCACCCCTCCACTTT
medium-sized,TRBJ2-2,NA,TRBV20-1,CSARGTVNTGELFF,TGCAGTGCTAGAGGGACAGTAAACACCGGGGAGCTGTTTTTT
NA,TRBJ2-7,NA,TRBV5-8,CASSLDPGYSYEQYF,TGTGCCAGCAGCTTGGATCCAGGGTACTCCTACGAGCAGTACTTC
many,TRBJ2-5,TRBD1,TRBV18,CASSPGTGGQETQYF,TGTGCCAGCTCACCAGGGACAGGGGGCCAAGAGACCCAGTACTTC
few,TRBJ1-1,NA,TRBV6-1,CASRRSDTEAFF,TGTGCCAGCAGGAGGTCGGACACTGAAGCTTTCTTT
many,TRBJ2-5,NA,TRBV18,CASSPPQYSAETQYF,TGTGCCAGCTCACCACCACAGTACTCCGCGGAGACCCAGTACTTC
medium-sized,TRBJ2-3,NA,TRBV10-3,CAITREREDTQYF,TGTGCCATCACGAGGGAGAGGGAAGATACGCAGTATTTT
medium-sized,TRBJ2-1,NA,TRBV12-3/TRBV12-4,CASSFGRDNEQFF,TGTGCCAGCAGTTTCGGCAGGGACAATGAGCAGTTCTTC
many,TRBJ1-6,TRBD1,TRBV2,CASSDAGQGEYSPLHF,TGTGCCAGCAGTGATGCGGGACAGGGGGAGTATTCACCCCTCCACTTT
medium-sized,TRBJ2-7,NA,TRBV10-3,CAISESTDSYEQYF,TGTGCCATCAGTGAGTCGACTGATTCCTACGAGCAGTACTTC
many,TRBJ1-3,TRBD1,TRBV3-1,CASRHGTAGNTIYF,TGTGCCAGCAGACACGGGACAGCAGGAAACACCATATATTTT
few,TRBJ1-1,TRBD1,TRBV6-2/TRBV6-3,CASRRTGDTMNTEAFF,TGTGCCAGCAGACGGACAGGGGACACCATGAACACTGAAGCTTTCTTT
few,TRBJ2-2,NA,TRBV19,CASSTHGTNTGELFF,TGTGCCAGTAGTACCCACGGGACAAACACCGGGGAGCTGTTTTTT
few,TRBJ2-3,TRBD2,TRBV6-1,CASSELAGATDTQYF,TGTGCCAGCAGTGAACTAGCGGGAGCCACAGATACGCAGTATTTT
many,TRBJ2-7,TRBD1,TRBV18,CASSPGQGPPYEQYF,TGTGCCAGCTCACCGGGACAGGGGCCTCCCTACGAGCAGTACTTC
medium-sized,TRBJ2-6,TRBD1,TRBV27,CASSKGQGASGANVLTF,TGTGCCAGCAGTAAGGGACAGGGGGCATCTGGGGCCAACGTCCTGACTTTC
medium-sized,TRBJ2-7,NA,TRBV4-1,CASSQDLGRDYEQYF,TGCGCCAGCAGCCAAGATTTGGGGAGAGACTACGAGCAGTACTTC
many,TRBJ1-1,NA,TRBV5-4,CASSFANTEAFF,TGTGCCAGCAGCTTCGCGAACACTGAAGCTTTCTTT
many,TRBJ1-1,NA,TRBV2,CASLLSAGTTEAFF,TGTGCCAGTCTACTTAGTGCAGGGACCACTGAAGCTTTCTTT
NA,TRBJ2-1,NA,TRBV30,CALPGPPYNEQFF,TGTGCGTTGCCGGGGCCCCCCTACAATGAGCAGTTCTTC
medium-sized,TRBJ2-1,NA,TRBV28,CASSSLGFEGGEQFF,TGTGCCAGCAGTTCCCTCGGGTTCGAAGGGGGGGAGCAGTTCTTC
medium-sized,TRBJ2-5,NA,TRBV2,CASSQGSSGETQYF,TGTGCCAGCTCCCAGGGATCGTCGGGCGAGACCCAGTACTTC
NA,TRBJ2-5,NA,TRBV5-1,CASRKGGGGETQYF,TGCGCCAGCAGGAAGGGGGGAGGTGGAGAGACCCAGTACTTC
few,TRBJ2-7,TRBD1,TRBV28,CASSFPGQVSGRHSHEQYF,TGTGCCAGCAGTTTTCCTGGACAGGTGTCCGGGCGGCATTCCCACGAGCAGTACTTC
medium-sized,TRBJ2-7,TRBD1,TRBV6-1,CASRDLRDRVYEQYF,TGTGCCAGCAGGGACCTCCGGGACAGGGTCTACGAGCAGTACTTC
medium-sized,TRBJ1-5,NA,TRBV12-3/TRBV12-4,CASSSRHFNQPQHF,TGTGCCAGCAGTTCGCGACACTTCAATCAGCCCCAGCATTTT
medium-sized,TRBJ2-5,NA,TRBV5-1,CASSLEDTIQETQYF,TGCGCCAGCAGCTTGGAGGACACCATCCAAGAGACCCAGTACTTC
few,TRBJ2-1,NA,TRBV19,CASSIVPKRNEQFF,TGTGCCAGTAGTATAGTCCCCAAACGTAATGAGCAGTTCTTC
NA,TRBJ1-6,NA,TRBV10-3,CAISGETLNSPLHF,TGTGCCATCAGTGGGGAAACTCTGAATTCACCCCTCCACTTT
medium-sized,TRBJ1-2,NA,TRBV15,CATSRDLEGSGYTF,TGTGCCACCAGCAGAGATCTAGAGGGGTCTGGCTACACCTTC
many,TRBJ2-5,NA,TRBV6-1,CASSEGGGAETQYF,TGTGCCAGCAGTGAAGGGGGGGGGGCAGAGACCCAGTACTTC
many,TRBJ1-3,TRBD1,TRBV11-2,CASSLGTGGLGNTIYF,TGTGCCAGCAGCTTAGGGACAGGGGGCCTTGGAAACACCATATATTTT